The rows below give T cell receptor beta chains drawn from one sample of a study of shared clonotypes between healthy human individuals. Profiling relied on immunoSEQ multiplex PCR, and the TCRdb table lists in-frame clones only, not all of them. The data contain about 1,800,000 clones, 85% to 95% of them singletons. Sequenced: naive CD8+ T cells sorted from blood. Every receptor here comes from a man aged 18 to 35 in good health. Each CDR3 is given with its conserved first and last residue. A D gene is named only where the DNA matches it firmly. For some rows the clone size is stated as once, few or many, or as a class when expanded; others skip it.

j_gene | d_gene | abundance | v_gene | CDR3aa
TRBJ2-2 | . | . | TRBV7-9 | CATHGAGELFF
TRBJ1-2 | . | once | TRBV5-8 | CASSFGGTVDGYTF
TRBJ2-3 | . | . | TRBV7-9 | CASSLAGLRLKVGTDTQYF
TRBJ1-4 | . | . | TRBV27 | CASSLVFGEKLFF
TRBJ1-3 | TRBD1 | . | TRBV6-1 | CASSADRGSGNTIYF
TRBJ2-3 | . | . | TRBV4-1 | CASSQDPRTAGVDTQYF
TRBJ1-3 | . | . | TRBV19 | CATSPTGNSGNTIYF
TRBJ2-2 | TRBD2 | . | TRBV29-1 | CSVSGTDTPVELFF
TRBJ2-3 | . | once | TRBV27 | CASRSGDTQYF
TRBJ1-1 | . | . | TRBV2 | CASSEGAMNTEAFF
TRBJ1-5 | TRBD1 | . | TRBV7-2 | CASSLGLPHGTGNNQPQHF
TRBJ2-3 | . | . | TRBV7-9 | CASSLGGAGTDTQYF
TRBJ2-2 | TRBD2 | once | TRBV5-6 | CASSLDVSSGSTGELFF
TRBJ2-7 | . | . | TRBV5-6 | CASSFSRTYEQYF
TRBJ2-7 | . | . | TRBV6-5 | CASSYSGGFYEQYF
TRBJ2-5 | . | . | TRBV6-6 | CASSYPGTVQETQYF
TRBJ2-1 | . | . | TRBV10-2 | CASRGGQMTLNEQFF
TRBJ2-7 | . | . | TRBV27 | CASSFQGGYEQYF
TRBJ2-1 | TRBD2 | . | TRBV5-1 | CASSLFSMSASGGDNEQFF
TRBJ2-7 | . | . | TRBV7-9 | CASSLAGHHEQYF
TRBJ1-3 | . | once | TRBV7-2 | CASSLLSGRFSGNTIYF
TRBJ2-1 | . | . | TRBV30 | CAWSLSYNEQFF
TRBJ2-7 | . | . | TRBV6-5 | CASSYTRGSEQYF
TRBJ2-5 | TRBD1 | once | TRBV6-5 | CASSLAGTGGGETQYF
TRBJ2-7 | . | . | TRBV19 | CASSIDLEGYEQYF
TRBJ1-5 | TRBD1 | . | TRBV2 | CASADRVRDQPQHF
TRBJ2-1 | . | . | TRBV10-1 | CASSESIDHNEQFF
TRBJ2-7 | . | . | TRBV29-1 | CSIRDGLSYEQYF
TRBJ2-7 | . | once | TRBV5-4 | CASSFHGSYEQYF
TRBJ2-7 | . | . | TRBV7-6 | CASSLAGGEQYF
TRBJ2-7 | . | . | TRBV2 | CASGHGDYEQYF
TRBJ1-5 | . | . | TRBV7-2 | CASSVHSNQPQHF
TRBJ2-7 | . | . | TRBV9 | CASSEGLSSSYEQYF
TRBJ1-1 | . | . | TRBV7-8 | CASSLGTEGVGTEAFF
TRBJ2-5 | . | . | TRBV5-6 | CASSIGQQETQYF
TRBJ2-3 | . | once | TRBV19 | CASSLPRDTQYF
TRBJ1-2 | TRBD1 | . | TRBV19 | CASTTGIGYTF
TRBJ2-7 | TRBD2 | . | TRBV4-1 | CATASKTSGPSSYEQYF
TRBJ1-5 | TRBD1 | . | TRBV7-3 | CASSLTAERTGPSNQPQHF
TRBJ2-7 | . | . | TRBV4-1 | CASSQGQASYEQYF
TRBJ2-2 | . | . | TRBV13 | CASSLFSRPTGELFF
TRBJ2-1 | . | once | TRBV2 | CASSEGGPSSYNEQFF
TRBJ1-4 | . | . | TRBV5-6 | CASSDGGLEEKLFF